The 19 T cell receptor beta chains presented below share a single source sample, sequenced in a study of T cells in Graves' hyperthyroidism and ophthalmopathy. TCR beta CDR3 sequences were amplified from RNA transcripts. The TCR CDR3 was amplified in a first-round RT-PCR using the HTBI primer set. From the multiplex PCR reads, TCRdb called clonotypes with MiXCR, one entry per CDR3 protein. Of 470,000 or so distinct CDR3 sequences listed, roughly 20% are singletons. Material: blood. These receptors came from a young man with Graves' hyperthyroidism.

This clonotype was picked up many times. V and J are TRBV20-1 and TRBJ2-2; D is uncertain. Germline CDR1 DFQATT, CDR2 SNEGSKA (reference sequence). V lost 4 bases and J 6 bases, leaving 9 bases between the germline ends. The CDR3 sequence is 12 residues long. CDR3 nucleotide sequence: TGCAGTGCTATGGAGCTATCCGGGGAGCTGTTTTTT. This gives the protein CSAMELSGELFF.

The chain links TRBV28 to TRBJ2-7; TRBD2 agrees at 8 bases. The germline V gene has CDR1 MDHEN and CDR2 SYDVKM. The CDR3 sequence is 15 residues long. V trimming: 6 bases; J trimming: 1 base; junction bases outside the gene matches: 8. The CDR3 DNA reads TGTGCCAGCAGACCCGCGGGGGGCGGTTCCTACGAGCAGTACTTC. This sequence encodes CASRPAGGGSYEQYF.

This clonotype turned up a few times. This is likely a read error, given that the CDR3 carries no conserved phenylalanine or tryptophan at its end. V and J are TRBV19 and TRBJ1-1; tentatively, D is TRBD1 (6 bases). The CDR3 covers 15 residues. Looked up from germline, CDR1 is LNHDA and CDR2 is SQIVND (reference sequence). Trimming stripped 5 bases from V and 3 bases from J, with 16 bases between. The CDR3 coding sequence is TGTGCCAGTAGTCCTATGGGAGGGGGTTACACTGAAGCTTTCCTT. Translated, it gives CASSPMGGGYTEAFL.

There are a few counts of this clonotype. The chain is built from TRBV20-1 and TRBJ2-7; 7 bases line up with TRBD1. The CDR3 runs to 13 residues. After removal of 2 bases from V and 5 bases from J, the junction contained 6 bases not matched to a gene. CDR1 is DFQATT, CDR2 SNEGSKA, per germline (reference sequence). This CDR3 reads CSARRQGVHEQYF. CDR3 DNA sequence: TGCAGTGCTAGACGCCAGGGGGTCCACGAGCAGTACTTC.

This clonotype was counted at least ten times. The CDR3 reads CACGRTNTGELFF. In DNA form, the CDR3 reads TGTGCCTGTGGACGTACGAACACCGGGGAGCTGTTTTTT. This chain uses TRBV30 with TRBJ2-2; no reliable D call. V shed 6 bases and J shed 0 bases, with 8 bases lying between them. CDR1 is GTSNPN, CDR2 SVGIG, per germline (reference sequence). The CDR3 sequence is 13 residues long.

The CDR3: CASLGVANTEAFF. In DNA, the CDR3 is TGTGCCAGCCTTGGTGTGGCGAACACTGAAGCTTTCTTT. The rearrangement links TRBV6-2 or TRBV6-3 to TRBJ1-1, with D hard to call. Germline loops: CDR1 MNHEY, CDR2 SVGEGT. The CDR3 covers 13 residues. V lost 8 bases to trimming and J lost 1 base, with 11 bases between them.

In its sample, this clonotype was seen many times. This chain joins TRBV5-1 and TRBJ2-7; D tentatively fits TRBD1 or TRBD2 (5 bases each). From germline, CDR1 is SGHRS and CDR2 YFSETQ. V was cut by 4 bases and J by 2 bases, with 13 bases left in between. The CDR3 is 14 residues long. This CDR3 is CASSHRDLTYEQYF. CDR3 bases: TGCGCCAGCAGCCACCGGGACCTCACCTACGAGCAGTACTTC.

Details on this clonotype: A much larger clone lies one base from this, so it may be a read error. The CDR3 carries no conserved terminal phenylalanine or tryptophan, so it likely arises from a read error. The chain links TRBV20-1 to TRBJ1-2; the D is unclear. V was cut by 5 bases and J by 1 base, with 8 bases left in between. The CDR3 runs 12 residues. The germline gives CDR1 DFQATT, CDR2 SNEGSKA (reference sequence). DNA of the CDR3: TGCAGTGCTCGCGTGGGTAACTATGGCTACACCTTG. Translation gives CSARVGNYGYTL.

This clonotype was picked up many times. The V and J genes are TRBV6-1 and TRBJ2-2, with TRBD2 matching over 7 bases. CDR3 length equals 11 residues. CDR1 is MNHNS, CDR2 SASEGT, per germline. CDR3 DNA sequence: TGTGCGATGGGGGGGACCGGGGAGCTGTTTTTT. Protein product: CAMGGTGELFF.

This clonotype was seen repeatedly, ten times or more. The chain combines TRBV19 with TRBJ2-2; no clear D. This CDR3 is built from 14 residues. Germline V gives CDR1 LNHDA, CDR2 SQIVND (reference sequence). Trimming removed 3 bases from V and 5 bases from J, with 10 bases in between. The CDR3 DNA follows: TGTGCCAGTAGTATGATGGGGAAGACCGGGGAGCTGTTTTTT. Its protein product is CASSMMGKTGELFF.

The chain employs TRBV24-1 and TRBJ2-2; 12 bases agree with TRBD1. The V gene's germline CDR1 is KGHDR and CDR2 SFDVKD. The CDR3 is made up of 18 amino acids. V trimming: 1 base; J trimming: 4 bases; junction bases outside the gene matches: 6. The CDR3 DNA follows: TGTGCCACCAGTGATTTTTGGGGGACAGGGGGCGTCACCGGGGAGCTGTTTTTT. The encoded protein is CATSDFWGTGGVTGELFF.

This clonotype has just a few counts. The V gene is TRBV19, the J gene TRBJ1-6, with TRBD1 as a possible D gene (5 bases). Trimming pared 3 bases from V and 7 bases from J, leaving 16 bases between. The germline gives CDR1 LNHDA, CDR2 SQIVND (reference sequence). CDR3 size: 16 residues. The CDR3 loop is CASSISGERGNSPLHF. CDR3 DNA: TGTGCCAGTAGTATCAGTGGGGAACGGGGGAATTCACCCCTCCACTTT.

This clonotype has a count of ten or more. The rearrangement joins TRBV28 to TRBJ2-7; 13 nucleotides match TRBD2. There are 15 residues in the CDR3. CDR1 and CDR2 (germline): MDHEN, SYDVKM. Trimming took 5 bases from V and 4 from J; bases not matched to a gene: 5. This CDR3 reads CASSLRTSGGYEQYF. The CDR3, as DNA: TGTGCCAGCAGTCTCCGGACTAGCGGGGGTTACGAGCAGTACTTC. The variable domain in full, with the rest retrieved from reference TRBV28 and TRBJ2-7, is DVKVTQSSRYLVKRTGEKVFLECVQDMDHENMFWYRQDPGLGLRLIYFSYDVKMKEKGDIPEGYSVSREKKERFSLILESASTNQTSMYLCASSLRTSGGYEQYFGPGTRLTVT.

The genes are TRBV6-1 and TRBJ1-6; possibly TRBD1 for D (6 bases). The length of the CDR3 is 16 residues. V was shortened by 6 bases and J by 3 bases, with 15 bases between the two germline ends. The germline CDR1 and CDR2 sequences are MNHNS and SASEGT. CDR3 sequence (DNA): TGTGCCAGCAGGAACCAACAGGGTTTCTATAATTCACCCCTCCACTTT. Its translation is CASRNQQGFYNSPLHF.

This clonotype was observed many times. The V gene is TRBV5-1, the J gene TRBJ1-1, with 8 bases identical to TRBD1. V shed 1 base and J 0 bases; nucleotides not matched to a gene: 11. CDR3 size: 18 residues. The germline gives CDR1 SGHRS, CDR2 YFSETQ. The CDR3 coding sequence is TGCGCCAGCAGCTTGCGGGGACAGGATTACCTCATGAACACTGAAGCTTTCTTT. Translating gives CASSLRGQDYLMNTEAFF.

The rearrangement joins TRBV2 to TRBJ1-5, with TRBD1 identical over 9 bases. Losses at the gene ends were 6 bases for V and 1 base for J; bases not matched to a gene: 7. The germline V gene encodes CDR1 SNHLY and CDR2 FYNNEI. The length of the CDR3 is 16 residues. The CDR3 spells CASRTHRGPSNQPQHF. The DNA of the CDR3 is TGTGCCAGCAGGACTCACAGGGGGCCGAGCAATCAGCCCCAGCATTTT. The full variable domain, rest sourced from reference TRBV2 and TRBJ1-5, is EPEVTQTPSHQVTQMGQEVILRCVPISNHLYFYWYRQILGQKVEFLVSFYNNEISEKSEIFDDQFSVERPDGSNFTLKIRSTKLEDSAMYFCASRTHRGPSNQPQHFGDGTRLSIL.

In the case of this clonotype: One junction end disagrees with the germline gene, perhaps due to a read error. The chain links TRBV28 to TRBJ2-7; TRBD1 is a possible D gene (5 bases). The germline V gene has CDR1 MDHEN and CDR2 SYDVKM. This CDR3 spans 13 amino acids. CDR3: CSSSLPTGHEQYF. CDR3 DNA: TGTTCCAGCAGCCTACCCACAGGACACGAGCAGTACTTC.

This clonotype has ten or more counts. The chain employs TRBV6-5 and TRBJ1-1; 9 bases agree with TRBD1. Looked up from germline, CDR1 is MNHEY and CDR2 is SVGAGI. Trimming removed 2 bases from V and 6 bases from J; junction bases left unmatched: 1. CDR3 size: 13 residues. The CDR3 DNA reads TGTGCCAGCAGTTACAGACAGGGGGCTGAAGCTTTCTTT. Its translation: CASSYRQGAEAFF.

In its sample, this clonotype was seen once. The rearrangement joins TRBV7-2 to TRBJ2-7; the D gene is possibly TRBD2 (5 bases). The V gene's germline CDR1 is SGHTA and CDR2 FQGNSA. The CDR3 is 15 residues long. V was pared by 4 bases and J by 2 bases, with 15 bases between. This CDR3 reads CASSSLVGGPYEQYF. The CDR3 nucleotides are TGTGCCAGCAGCTCGTTAGTAGGAGGACCCTACGAGCAGTACTTC. Variable domain in full (rest from reference TRBV7-2 and TRBJ2-7): GAGVSQSPSNKVTEKGKDVELRCDPISGHTALYWYRQSLGQGLEFLIYFQGNSAPDKSGLPSDRFSAERTGGSVSTLTIQRTQQEDSAVYLCASSSLVGGPYEQYFGPGTRLTVT.